The 8 T cell receptor beta chains listed next were all sequenced from one sample in a study of T-cell memory formation after mild COVID-19. TCRdb used MiXCR to reprocess the 5' RACE reads, holding one entry per CDR3 protein. This sample has 200,000 to 250,000 distinct CDR3 sequences, with approximately 15% found just once. The specimen was PBMCs or a T cell subset sorted from them (not recorded which). These receptors all come from an adult woman who had mild COVID-19 (a few samples of this study predate the infection). Cell type and time point are not known.

The rearrangement joins TRBV29-1 to TRBJ2-3; the D is unclear. The germline V and J ends were trimmed by 4 bases and 2 bases, with 13 bases remaining between them. The germline V gene encodes CDR1 SQVTM and CDR2 ANQGSEA. The CDR3 consists of 14 residues. The CDR3 nucleotides are TGCAGCGTTGTTAATCGAGCTTTCACAGATACGCAGTATTTT. It is translated as CSVVNRAFTDTQYF.

This clonotype has just a few counts. V is TRBV12-3 or TRBV12-4 and J is TRBJ2-5; TRBD2 aligns across 9 bases. The CDR3 extends over 15 amino acids. V lost 1 base to trimming and J lost 2 bases; unmatched junction nucleotides: 2. CDR3 sequence: CASSLVSGGQETQYF. In DNA, the CDR3 is TGTGCCAGCAGTTTAGTTAGCGGGGGTCAAGAGACCCAGTACTTC.

The chain links TRBV6-6 to TRBJ2-7, with TRBD2 identical over 7 bases. Germline V gives CDR1 MNHNY, CDR2 SVGAGI (reference sequence). With 9 bases clipped from V and 2 bases from J, the junction kept 16 bases outside the gene matches. The CDR3 covers 16 residues. The CDR3, as DNA: TGTGCCAGTCGCCCTCCCAGTAGCGGGCAGACCTACGAGCAGTACTTC. Amino acids: CASRPPSSGQTYEQYF.

The sample holds a few counts of this clonotype. The chain couples TRBV6-5 to TRBJ2-2; a weak D match, TRBD2 (5 bases). The germline V gene encodes CDR1 MNHEY and CDR2 SVGAGI. Trimming stripped 8 bases from V and 1 base from J, with 11 bases between. The CDR3 spans 14 residues. The CDR3 region is CASASLLNTGELFF. CDR3 DNA sequence: TGTGCCAGCGCTAGCTTGCTGAACACCGGGGAGCTGTTTTTT.

J is TRBJ2-1 and V is TRBV7-6, with 12 bases fitting TRBD2. From germline, CDR1 is SGHVS and CDR2 FNYEAQ. The CDR3 contains 17 residues. With 4 bases clipped from V and 0 bases from J, the junction kept 4 bases outside the gene matches. CDR3 in amino acids: CASSWRLAGASYNEQFF. The CDR3 DNA sequence: TGTGCCAGCAGCTGGAGACTAGCGGGGGCCTCCTACAATGAGCAGTTCTTC.

This rearrangement joins TRBV30 to TRBJ1-2, with a possible D match to TRBD1 (5 bases). This CDR3 is 10 amino acids long. CDR1 is GTSNPN, CDR2 SVGIG, per germline (reference sequence). Trimming took 7 bases from V and 5 from J, leaving 8 bases between them. Here the CDR3 reads CASGVYGYTF. The CDR3, as DNA: TGTGCCTCGGGGGTGTATGGCTACACCTTC. Using reference TRBV30 and TRBJ1-2 for the parts outside the CDR3, the full variable domain is SQTIHQWPATLVQPVGSPLSLECTVEGTSNPNLYWYRQAAGRGLQLLFYSVGIGQISSEVPQNLSASRPQDRQFILSSKKLLLSDSGFYLCASGVYGYTFGSGTRLTVV.

The sample holds a few counts of this clonotype. The chain recombines TRBV19 with TRBJ2-7; D not certain. Trimming stripped 3 bases from V and 9 bases from J, with 24 bases between. The germline V gene has CDR1 LNHDA and CDR2 SQIVND (reference sequence). CDR3 length: 16 amino acids. CDR3 region: CASSIRDSSSPGRQYF. CDR3 DNA: TGTGCCAGTAGTATCCGTGATTCTTCGTCCCCGGGCAGGCAGTACTTC. The entire variable domain, with the rest obtained from reference TRBV19 and TRBJ2-7, is as follows: DGGITQSPKYLFRKEGQNVTLSCEQNLNHDAMYWYRQDPGQGLRLIYYSQIVNDFQKGDIAEGYSVSREKKESFPLTVTSAQKNPTAFYLCASSIRDSSSPGRQYFGPGTRLTVT.

This clonotype was observed a few times. The chain is built from TRBV7-8 and TRBJ2-5; D perhaps matches TRBD2 (5 bases). V lost 4 bases and J 1 base, leaving 19 bases between the germline ends. The germline CDR1 and CDR2 sequences are SGHVS and FQNEAQ. This CDR3 region has 17 residues. The CDR3 sequence is CASSSSGSGWGQETQYF. CDR3 DNA sequence: TGTGCCAGCAGCTCCAGTGGGAGCGGTTGGGGCCAAGAGACCCAGTACTTC.